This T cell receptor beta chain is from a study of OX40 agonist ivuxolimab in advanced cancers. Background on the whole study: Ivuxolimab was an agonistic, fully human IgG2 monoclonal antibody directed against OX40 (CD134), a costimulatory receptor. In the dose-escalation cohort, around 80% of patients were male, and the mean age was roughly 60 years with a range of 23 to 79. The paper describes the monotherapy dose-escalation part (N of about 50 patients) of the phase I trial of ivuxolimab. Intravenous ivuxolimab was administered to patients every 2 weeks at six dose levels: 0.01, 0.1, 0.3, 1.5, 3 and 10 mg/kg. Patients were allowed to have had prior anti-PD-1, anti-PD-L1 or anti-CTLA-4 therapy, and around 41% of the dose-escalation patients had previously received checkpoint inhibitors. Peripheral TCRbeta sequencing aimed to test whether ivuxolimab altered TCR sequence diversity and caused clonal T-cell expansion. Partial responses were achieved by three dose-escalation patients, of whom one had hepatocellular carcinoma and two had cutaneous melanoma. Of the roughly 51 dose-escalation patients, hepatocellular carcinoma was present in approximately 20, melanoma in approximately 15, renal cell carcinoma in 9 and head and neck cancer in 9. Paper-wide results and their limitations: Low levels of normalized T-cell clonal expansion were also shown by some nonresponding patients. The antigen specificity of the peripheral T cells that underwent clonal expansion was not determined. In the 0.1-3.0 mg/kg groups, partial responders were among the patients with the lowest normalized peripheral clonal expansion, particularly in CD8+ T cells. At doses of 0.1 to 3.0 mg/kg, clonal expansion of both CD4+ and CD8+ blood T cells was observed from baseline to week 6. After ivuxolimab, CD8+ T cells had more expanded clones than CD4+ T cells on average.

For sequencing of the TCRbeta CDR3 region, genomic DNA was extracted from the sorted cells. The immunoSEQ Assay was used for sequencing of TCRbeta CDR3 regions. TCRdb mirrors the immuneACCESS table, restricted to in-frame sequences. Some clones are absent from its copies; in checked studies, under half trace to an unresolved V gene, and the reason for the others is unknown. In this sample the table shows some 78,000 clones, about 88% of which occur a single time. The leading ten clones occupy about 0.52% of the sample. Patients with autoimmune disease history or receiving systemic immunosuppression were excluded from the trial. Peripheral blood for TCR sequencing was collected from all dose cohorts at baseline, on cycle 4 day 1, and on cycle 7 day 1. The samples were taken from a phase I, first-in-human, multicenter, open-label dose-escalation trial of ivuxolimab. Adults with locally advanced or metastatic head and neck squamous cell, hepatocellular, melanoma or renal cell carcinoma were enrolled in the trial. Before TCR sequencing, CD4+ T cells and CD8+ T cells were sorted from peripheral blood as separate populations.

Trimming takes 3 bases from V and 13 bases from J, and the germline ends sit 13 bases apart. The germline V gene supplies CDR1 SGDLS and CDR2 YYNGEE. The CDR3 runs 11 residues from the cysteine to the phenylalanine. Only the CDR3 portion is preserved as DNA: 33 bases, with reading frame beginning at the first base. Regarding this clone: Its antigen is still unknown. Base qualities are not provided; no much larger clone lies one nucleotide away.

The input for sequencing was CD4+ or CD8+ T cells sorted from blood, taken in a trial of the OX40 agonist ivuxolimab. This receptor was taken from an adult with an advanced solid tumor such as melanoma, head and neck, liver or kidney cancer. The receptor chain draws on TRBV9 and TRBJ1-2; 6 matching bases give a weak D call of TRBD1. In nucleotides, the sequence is TGTGCCAGCAGCGCCGAGACAGGTGCCACCTTC. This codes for CASSAETGATF.